Listed below are T cell receptor beta chains from one sample, sequenced in a study of T cell responses to AZD1222 COVID-19 vaccine. The protocol was immunoSEQ multiplex PCR, while the TCRdb copy is restricted to in-frame clones and leaves out a portion. This table has about 60,000 clones, 75% to 95% appearing once. The sample was peripheral blood, taken 28 days after the second dose of the MenACWY control vaccine. These receptors all come from an adult who received the MenACWY meningococcal vaccine as a control. Each CDR3 is given with its conserved first and last residue. D genes are given only for firm matches. Expanded clones are given a class, and other clones once, few, many or no size at all.

abundance: NA; v_gene: TRBV5-1; d_gene: NA; j_gene: TRBJ2-3; CDR3aa: CASSLDQATDTQYF; CDR3nt: TGCGCCAGCAGCTTGGATCAGGCCACAGATACGCAGTATTTT
abundance: NA; v_gene: TRBV7-2; d_gene: TRBD1; j_gene: TRBJ1-5; CDR3aa: CASSLVGGGTEPQHF; CDR3nt: TGTGCCAGCAGCTTAGTAGGAGGGGGCACGGAGCCCCAGCATTTT
abundance: NA; v_gene: TRBV3-1/TRBV3-2; d_gene: TRBD1; j_gene: TRBJ1-2; CDR3aa: CASSQRDRPYGYTF; CDR3nt: TGTGCCAGCAGCCAACGGGACAGGCCCTATGGCTACACCTTC
abundance: once; v_gene: TRBV6-4; d_gene: TRBD1; j_gene: TRBJ2-2; CDR3aa: CASSADREDTGELFF; CDR3nt: TGTGCCAGTTCGGCGGACAGGGAAGACACCGGGGAGCTGTTTTTT
abundance: NA; v_gene: TRBV29-1; d_gene: NA; j_gene: TRBJ1-2; CDR3aa: CSARDFNYGYTF; CDR3nt: TGCAGCGCCCGGGACTTTAACTATGGCTACACCTTC
abundance: NA; v_gene: TRBV7-9; d_gene: TRBD1; j_gene: TRBJ2-7; CDR3aa: CASSLSRGPGQPNLEQYF; CDR3nt: TGTGCCAGCAGCTTGTCGAGGGGGCCTGGACAGCCCAACCTCGAGCAGTACTTC
abundance: NA; v_gene: TRBV28; d_gene: NA; j_gene: TRBJ2-3; CDR3aa: CASSPTYLQGDTQYF; CDR3nt: TGTGCCAGCAGCCCGACTTATCTCCAGGGAGATACGCAGTATTTT
abundance: few; v_gene: TRBV2; d_gene: TRBD1; j_gene: TRBJ2-3; CDR3aa: CASENRGWSTDTQYF; CDR3nt: TGTGCCAGCGAGAACAGGGGTTGGAGCACAGATACGCAGTATTTT
abundance: NA; v_gene: TRBV4-3; d_gene: TRBD1; j_gene: TRBJ1-4; CDR3aa: CASSQEGGGNEKLFF; CDR3nt: TGCGCCAGCAGCCAAGAAGGGGGCGGTAATGAAAAACTGTTTTTT
abundance: NA; v_gene: TRBV30; d_gene: NA; j_gene: TRBJ1-1; CDR3aa: CAWCQVSTEAFF; CDR3nt: TGTGCCTGGTGTCAGGTGAGCACTGAAGCTTTCTTT
abundance: NA; v_gene: TRBV5-4; d_gene: NA; j_gene: TRBJ1-2; CDR3aa: CASSLGAQETRGGYTF; CDR3nt: TGTGCCAGCAGCTTGGGGGCACAGGAGACCCGGGGAGGCTACACCTTC
abundance: NA; v_gene: TRBV18; d_gene: TRBD2; j_gene: TRBJ2-3; CDR3aa: CASSKSLADLSTDTQYF; CDR3nt: TGTGCCAGCTCAAAATCACTAGCGGACCTTAGCACAGATACGCAGTATTTT
abundance: NA; v_gene: TRBV10-1; d_gene: NA; j_gene: TRBJ1-5; CDR3aa: CASPHRDYSNQPQHF; CDR3nt: TGCGCCAGCCCCCACCGGGATTATAGCAATCAGCCCCAGCATTTT
abundance: NA; v_gene: TRBV18; d_gene: TRBD2; j_gene: TRBJ2-3; CDR3aa: CASSPVGTSRADTQYF; CDR3nt: TGTGCCAGCTCACCCGTGGGGACTAGTCGGGCAGATACGCAGTATTTT
abundance: NA; v_gene: TRBV28; d_gene: NA; j_gene: TRBJ2-7; CDR3aa: CASSSGTISYEQYF; CDR3nt: TGTGCCAGCAGTTCCGGGACAATCTCCTACGAGCAGTACTTC
abundance: NA; v_gene: TRBV6-1; d_gene: NA; j_gene: TRBJ2-1; CDR3aa: CASSERGTLSYNEQFF; CDR3nt: TGTGCCAGCAGTGAAAGGGGGACACTCTCCTACAATGAGCAGTTCTTC
abundance: NA; v_gene: TRBV6-5; d_gene: NA; j_gene: TRBJ1-1; CDR3aa: CASSYWENTEAFF; CDR3nt: TGTGCCAGCAGTTACTGGGAGAACACTGAAGCTTTCTTT
abundance: NA; v_gene: TRBV27; d_gene: NA; j_gene: TRBJ2-3; CDR3aa: CASSPPRESSTDTQYF; CDR3nt: TGTGCCAGCAGCCCCCCCCGGGAGTCTAGCACAGATACGCAGTATTTT
abundance: NA; v_gene: TRBV5-4; d_gene: TRBD1; j_gene: TRBJ2-7; CDR3aa: CASSTGGHPLEQYF; CDR3nt: TGTGCCAGCTCTACAGGGGGCCATCCCCTCGAGCAGTACTTC
abundance: NA; v_gene: TRBV10-3; d_gene: NA; j_gene: TRBJ2-1; CDR3aa: CAISEFSLDEQFF; CDR3nt: TGTGCCATCAGTGAATTTAGCCTTGATGAGCAGTTCTTC
abundance: NA; v_gene: TRBV7-8; d_gene: TRBD1; j_gene: TRBJ2-5; CDR3aa: CASSLPGTDQETQYF; CDR3nt: TGTGCCAGCAGCTTACCCGGGACAGATCAAGAGACCCAGTACTTC
abundance: NA; v_gene: TRBV5-6; d_gene: NA; j_gene: TRBJ2-2; CDR3aa: CASSPGRNTGELFF; CDR3nt: TGTGCCAGCAGCCCTGGCAGGAACACCGGGGAGCTGTTTTTT
abundance: NA; v_gene: TRBV25-1; d_gene: NA; j_gene: TRBJ1-4; CDR3aa: CASSAGRRNEKLFF; CDR3nt: TGTGCCAGCAGTGCGGGACGCCGGAATGAAAAACTGTTTTTT
abundance: NA; v_gene: TRBV19; d_gene: TRBD2; j_gene: TRBJ2-5; CDR3aa: CASTEGTSGRIETQYF; CDR3nt: TGTGCCAGTACCGAGGGGACTAGCGGGAGAATTGAGACCCAGTACTTC
abundance: NA; v_gene: TRBV7-8; d_gene: TRBD1; j_gene: TRBJ1-1; CDR3aa: CASSLPRGQGTEAFF; CDR3nt: TGTGCCAGCAGCCTACCCCGGGGACAGGGGACTGAAGCTTTCTTT
abundance: NA; v_gene: TRBV3-1/TRBV3-2; d_gene: NA; j_gene: TRBJ1-5; CDR3aa: CASSQGSLQPQHF; CDR3nt: TGTGCCAGCAGCCAAGGCAGCCTTCAGCCCCAGCATTTT
abundance: NA; v_gene: TRBV28; d_gene: NA; j_gene: TRBJ1-2; CDR3aa: CASSPRRLDGYTF; CDR3nt: TGTGCCAGCAGCCCGCGGCGCTTAGACGGCTACACCTTC
abundance: NA; v_gene: TRBV15; d_gene: TRBD1; j_gene: TRBJ1-4; CDR3aa: CATSRGGTGVNEKLFF; CDR3nt: TGTGCCACCAGCAGAGGGGGGACAGGGGTAAATGAAAAACTGTTTTTT
abundance: NA; v_gene: TRBV27; d_gene: NA; j_gene: TRBJ1-2; CDR3aa: CASKFPGIGYTF; CDR3nt: TGTGCCAGCAAATTCCCAGGGATCGGCTACACCTTC
abundance: NA; v_gene: TRBV4-1; d_gene: TRBD1; j_gene: TRBJ2-7; CDR3aa: CASSQRQGTYEQYF; CDR3nt: TGCGCCAGCAGCCAAAGACAGGGGACCTACGAGCAGTACTTC
abundance: NA; v_gene: TRBV16; d_gene: NA; j_gene: TRBJ1-1; CDR3aa: CASSQWATRNTEAFF; CDR3nt: TGTGCCAGCAGCCAGTGGGCGACACGAAACACTGAAGCTTTCTTT
abundance: NA; v_gene: TRBV6-6; d_gene: NA; j_gene: TRBJ1-2; CDR3aa: CASSFLSQVINYGYTF; CDR3nt: TGTGCCAGCAGTTTCCTTTCTCAGGTGATAAACTATGGCTACACCTTC
abundance: NA; v_gene: TRBV30; d_gene: NA; j_gene: TRBJ2-7; CDR3aa: CAWSAGPSYEQYF; CDR3nt: TGTGCCTGGAGTGCGGGACCCTCCTACGAGCAGTACTTC
abundance: once; v_gene: TRBV15; d_gene: NA; j_gene: TRBJ2-5; CDR3aa: CATSRYQETQYF; CDR3nt: TGTGCCACCAGCAGATACCAAGAGACCCAGTACTTC
abundance: NA; v_gene: TRBV19; d_gene: TRBD1; j_gene: TRBJ1-1; CDR3aa: CASRADRGPTEAFF; CDR3nt: TGTGCCAGTAGGGCGGACAGGGGTCCCACTGAAGCTTTCTTT
abundance: NA; v_gene: TRBV4-1; d_gene: NA; j_gene: TRBJ2-7; CDR3aa: CASSQSPVPIYEQYF; CDR3nt: TGCGCCAGCAGCCAATCGCCGGTACCCATTTACGAGCAGTACTTC
abundance: NA; v_gene: TRBV10-1; d_gene: TRBD1; j_gene: TRBJ2-5; CDR3aa: CATQTGSQETQYF; CDR3nt: TGCGCCACCCAGACAGGGTCCCAAGAGACCCAGTACTTC
abundance: NA; v_gene: TRBV4-1; d_gene: TRBD2; j_gene: TRBJ2-1; CDR3aa: CASSQGTSGSEQFF; CDR3nt: TGCGCCAGCAGCCAGGGGACTAGCGGGAGTGAGCAGTTCTTC
abundance: NA; v_gene: TRBV7-9; d_gene: NA; j_gene: TRBJ1-4; CDR3aa: CASSGRDPNEKLFF; CDR3nt: TGTGCCAGCTCGGGCCGGGACCCCAACGAAAAACTGTTTTTT
abundance: NA; v_gene: TRBV11-2; d_gene: NA; j_gene: TRBJ1-6; CDR3aa: CASSLDGLGTPLHF; CDR3nt: TGTGCCAGCAGCTTAGACGGTCTGGGAACACCCCTCCACTTT
abundance: NA; v_gene: TRBV24-1; d_gene: NA; j_gene: TRBJ2-1; CDR3aa: CATSDRRSSYNEQFF; CDR3nt: TGTGCCACCAGTGATAGGCGGAGCTCCTACAATGAGCAGTTCTTC
abundance: NA; v_gene: TRBV19; d_gene: NA; j_gene: TRBJ2-4; CDR3aa: CASTTMAGADIQYF; CDR3nt: TGTGCCAGTACCACCATGGCGGGGGCGGACATTCAGTACTTC
abundance: NA; v_gene: TRBV5-1; d_gene: NA; j_gene: TRBJ2-3; CDR3aa: CASSLDGPIGGVNTQYF; CDR3nt: TGCGCCAGCAGCTTGGACGGTCCCATAGGGGGGGTAAATACGCAGTATTTT
abundance: NA; v_gene: TRBV7-9; d_gene: TRBD2; j_gene: TRBJ2-5; CDR3aa: CASRGGLETQYF; CDR3nt: TGTGCCAGCAGGGGGGGGTTGGAGACCCAGTACTTC
abundance: few; v_gene: TRBV6-5; d_gene: NA; j_gene: TRBJ1-5; CDR3aa: CASSPDRGYNQPQHF; CDR3nt: TGTGCCAGCAGCCCCGACCGAGGTTACAATCAGCCCCAGCATTTT
abundance: NA; v_gene: TRBV11-3; d_gene: TRBD2; j_gene: TRBJ2-3; CDR3aa: CASSPGLAFTDTQYF; CDR3nt: TGTGCCAGCAGCCCAGGACTAGCCTTCACAGATACGCAGTATTTT
abundance: NA; v_gene: TRBV7-2; d_gene: NA; j_gene: TRBJ1-4; CDR3aa: CASSLDFGVRNEKLFF; CDR3nt: TGTGCCAGCAGCTTAGATTTCGGGGTGAGGAATGAAAAACTGTTTTTT